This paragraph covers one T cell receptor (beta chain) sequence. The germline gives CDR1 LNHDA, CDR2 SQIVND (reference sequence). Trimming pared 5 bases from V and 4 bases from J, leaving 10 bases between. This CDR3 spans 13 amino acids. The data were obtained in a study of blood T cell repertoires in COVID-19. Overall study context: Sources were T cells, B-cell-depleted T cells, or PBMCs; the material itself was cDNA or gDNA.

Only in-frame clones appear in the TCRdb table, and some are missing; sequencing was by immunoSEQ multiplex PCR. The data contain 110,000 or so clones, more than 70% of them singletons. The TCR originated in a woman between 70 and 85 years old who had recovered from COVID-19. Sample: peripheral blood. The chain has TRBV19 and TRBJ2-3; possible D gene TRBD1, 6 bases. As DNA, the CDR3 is TGTGCCAGTAGTGTCACAGGGTCAGATACGCAGTATTTT. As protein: CASSVTGSDTQYF.